This T cell receptor (beta chain) is from a study of blood T cell repertoires in COVID-19. Within 2 weeks before study entry, exposed participants met a COVID-19 case. Using immunoSEQ multiplex PCR, the repertoire was profiled, and TCRdb retains in-frame clones only, with some absent. The table shows around 170,000 clones, with 80% occurring only once. This CDR3 spans 15 amino acids. Germline V gene sequence: CDR1 SGHTA, CDR2 FQGNSA. Trimming took 5 bases from V and 1 from J, leaving 9 bases between them. The chain is built from TRBV7-2 and TRBJ2-6; tentative D call: TRBD1 (6 bases). The specimen sequenced was PBMCs or T cells enriched from blood (not recorded which). The origin of this receptor is a man in his fifties or sixties who had been exposed to COVID-19. CDR3 residues: CASSPTGSGANVLTF. Written as DNA, the CDR3 is TGTGCCAGCAGCCCAACAGGGTCTGGGGCCAACGTCCTGACTTTC.